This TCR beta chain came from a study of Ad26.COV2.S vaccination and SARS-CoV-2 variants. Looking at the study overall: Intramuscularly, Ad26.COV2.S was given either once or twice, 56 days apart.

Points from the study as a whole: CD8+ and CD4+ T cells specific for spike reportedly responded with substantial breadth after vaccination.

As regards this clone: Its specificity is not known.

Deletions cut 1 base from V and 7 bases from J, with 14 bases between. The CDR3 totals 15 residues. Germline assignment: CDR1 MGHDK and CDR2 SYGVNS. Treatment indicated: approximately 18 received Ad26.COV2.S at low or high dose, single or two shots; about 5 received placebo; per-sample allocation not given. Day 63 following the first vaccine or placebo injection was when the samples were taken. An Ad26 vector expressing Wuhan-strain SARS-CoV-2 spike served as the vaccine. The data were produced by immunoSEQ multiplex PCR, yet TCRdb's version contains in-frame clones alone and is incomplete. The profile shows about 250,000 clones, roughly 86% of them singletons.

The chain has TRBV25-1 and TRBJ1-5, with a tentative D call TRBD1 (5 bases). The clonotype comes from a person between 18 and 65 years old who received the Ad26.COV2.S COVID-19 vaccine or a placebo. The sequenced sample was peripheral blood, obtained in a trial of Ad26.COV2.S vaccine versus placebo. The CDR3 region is CASSEFGGVGQPQHF. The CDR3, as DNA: TGTGCCAGCAGTGAATTTGGAGGGGTAGGCCAGCCCCAGCATTTT.